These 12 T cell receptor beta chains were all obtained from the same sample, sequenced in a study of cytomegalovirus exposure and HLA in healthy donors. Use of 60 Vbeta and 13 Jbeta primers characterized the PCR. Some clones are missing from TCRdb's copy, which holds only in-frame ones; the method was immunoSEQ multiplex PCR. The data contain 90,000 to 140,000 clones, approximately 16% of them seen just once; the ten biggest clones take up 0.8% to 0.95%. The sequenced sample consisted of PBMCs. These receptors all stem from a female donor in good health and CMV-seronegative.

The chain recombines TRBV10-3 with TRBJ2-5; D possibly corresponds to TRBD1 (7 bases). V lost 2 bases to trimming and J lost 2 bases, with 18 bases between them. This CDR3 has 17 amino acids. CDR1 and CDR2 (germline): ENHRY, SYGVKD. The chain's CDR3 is CAISEGPAGGGQETQYF. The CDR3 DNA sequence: TGTGCCATCAGTGAGGGCCCGGCAGGGGGAGGACAAGAGACCCAGTACTTC.

The CDR3 DNA reads as TGTGCCAGCAGCTTAATCAGGGGGAGCTCCTACGAGCAGTACTTC. Encoded protein: CASSLIRGSSYEQYF. This chain uses TRBV11-2 with TRBJ2-7, with 7 nucleotides matching TRBD1. CDR3 length equals 15 residues. Germline V gene sequence: CDR1 SGHAT, CDR2 FQNNGV. The junction had 4 bases not matched to a gene; V was cut back by 2 bases and J by 0 bases.

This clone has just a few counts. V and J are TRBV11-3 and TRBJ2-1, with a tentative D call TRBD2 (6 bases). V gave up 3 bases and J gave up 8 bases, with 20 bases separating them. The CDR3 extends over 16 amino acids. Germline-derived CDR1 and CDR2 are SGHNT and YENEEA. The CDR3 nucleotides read TGTGCCAGCAGCTTCCGAGCGGGCCTTGCGGGCGATGAGCAGTTCTTC. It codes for CASSFRAGLAGDEQFF.

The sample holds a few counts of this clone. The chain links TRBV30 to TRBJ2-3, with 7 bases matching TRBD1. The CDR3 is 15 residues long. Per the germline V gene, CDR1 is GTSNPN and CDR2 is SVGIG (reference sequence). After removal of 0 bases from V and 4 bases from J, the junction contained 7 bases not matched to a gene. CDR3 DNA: TGTGCCTGGAGTGTACTCGGGCAGGGGGCAGATACGCAGTATTTT. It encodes CAWSVLGQGADTQYF.

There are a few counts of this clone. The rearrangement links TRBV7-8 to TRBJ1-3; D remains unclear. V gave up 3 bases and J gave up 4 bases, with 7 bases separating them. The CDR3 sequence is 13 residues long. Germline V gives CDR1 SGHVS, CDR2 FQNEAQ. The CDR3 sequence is CASSLTEGNTIYF. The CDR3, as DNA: TGTGCCAGCAGCTTGACGGAGGGAAACACCATATATTTT.

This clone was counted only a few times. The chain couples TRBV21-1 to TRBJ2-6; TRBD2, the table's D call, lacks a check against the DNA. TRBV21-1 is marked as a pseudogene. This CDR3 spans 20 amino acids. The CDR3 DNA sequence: TGTGCCAGCAGCAAGTGGACTAGCGGGGGGAAACGCTCTGGGGCCAACGTCCTGACTTTC. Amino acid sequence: CASSKWTSGGKRSGANVLTF.

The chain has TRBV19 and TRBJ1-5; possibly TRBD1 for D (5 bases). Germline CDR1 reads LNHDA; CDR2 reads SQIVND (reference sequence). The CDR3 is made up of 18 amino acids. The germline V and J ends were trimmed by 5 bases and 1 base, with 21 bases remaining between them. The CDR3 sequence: CASSEGLGRSRSNQPQHF. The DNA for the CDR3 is TGTGCCAGTAGTGAGGGACTGGGTAGAAGCAGGAGCAATCAGCCCCAGCATTTT.

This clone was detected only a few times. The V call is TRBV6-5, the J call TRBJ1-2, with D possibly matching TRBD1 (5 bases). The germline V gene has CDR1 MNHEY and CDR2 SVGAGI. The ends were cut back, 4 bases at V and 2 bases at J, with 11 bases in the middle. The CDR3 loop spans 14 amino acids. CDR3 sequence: CASSSGRTNYGYTF. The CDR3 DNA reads TGTGCCAGCAGTTCTGGGCGGACAAACTATGGCTACACCTTC.

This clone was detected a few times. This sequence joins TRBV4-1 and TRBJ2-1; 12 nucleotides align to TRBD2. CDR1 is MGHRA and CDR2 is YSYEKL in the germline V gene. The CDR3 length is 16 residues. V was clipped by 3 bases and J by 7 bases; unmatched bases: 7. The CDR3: CASSHPGLAGGNEQFF. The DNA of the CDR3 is TGCGCCAGCAGCCACCCGGGACTAGCGGGCGGTAATGAGCAGTTCTTC.

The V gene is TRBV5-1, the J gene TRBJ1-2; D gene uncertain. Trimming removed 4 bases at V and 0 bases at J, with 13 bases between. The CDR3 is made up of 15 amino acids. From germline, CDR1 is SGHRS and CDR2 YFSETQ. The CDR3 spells CASSPSRTANYGYTF. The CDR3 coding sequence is TGCGCCAGCAGCCCCTCGAGAACAGCTAACTATGGCTACACCTTC.

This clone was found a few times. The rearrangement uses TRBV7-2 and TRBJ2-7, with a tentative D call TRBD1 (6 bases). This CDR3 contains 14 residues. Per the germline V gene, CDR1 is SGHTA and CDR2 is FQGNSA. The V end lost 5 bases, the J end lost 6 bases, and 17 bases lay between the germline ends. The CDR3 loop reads CASSLSGVAREQYF. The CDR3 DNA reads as TGTGCCAGCAGCCTCTCAGGGGTAGCACGCGAGCAGTACTTC.

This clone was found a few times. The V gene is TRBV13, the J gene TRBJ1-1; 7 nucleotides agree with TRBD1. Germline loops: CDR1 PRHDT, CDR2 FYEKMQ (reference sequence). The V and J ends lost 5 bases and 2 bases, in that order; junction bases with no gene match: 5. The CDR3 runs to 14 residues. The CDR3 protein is CASSMRQGNTEAFF. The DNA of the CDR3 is TGTGCCAGCAGCATGCGACAGGGAAACACTGAAGCTTTCTTT.